The next 20 T cell receptor beta chains were all read from a single sample in a study of blood T cell repertoires in COVID-19. The repertoire was sequenced with immunoSEQ multiplex PCR; TCRdb's copy has only in-frame clones and lacks some. The repertoire includes about 100,000 clones, 80% of them detected once, and around 30% sits in the top ten. Sequencing was done on a sample of peripheral blood. These receptors were taken from a man aged 65 to 79 with active or convalescent COVID-19.

The chain combines TRBV5-8 with TRBJ2-7; 10 nucleotides agree with TRBD1. The CDR3 has 15 amino acids. Trimming at V came to 2 bases and at J to 5 bases, leaving 7 bases not matched to a gene. The germline V gene encodes CDR1 SGHTS and CDR2 YDEGEE. The CDR3 coding sequence is TGTGCCAGCAGCTTAGCGACAGGGGGCTTCCACGAGCAGTACTTC. Protein: CASSLATGGFHEQYF. Using reference TRBV5-8 and TRBJ2-7 for the parts outside the CDR3, the full variable domain is EAGVTQSPTHLIKTRGQQATLRCSPISGHTSVYWYQQALGLGLQFLLWYDEGEERNRGNFPPRFSGRQFPNYSSELNVNALELEDSALYLCASSLATGGFHEQYFGPGTRLTVT.

This clone came up a few times. The chain combines TRBV4-3 with TRBJ1-2; 9 nucleotides align to TRBD1. This CDR3 is built from 15 residues. V shed 4 bases, J shed 8 bases, and the junction held 11 bases outside the gene matches. Germline V gene lookup returns CDR1 LGHNA and CDR2 YSLEER. The chain's CDR3 is CASSLLGQGSVGYTF. The DNA of the CDR3 is TGCGCCAGCAGCCTCCTGGGACAGGGTAGTGTCGGCTACACCTTC.

The rearrangement uses TRBV4-1 and TRBJ1-6; D possibly corresponds to TRBD1 (5 bases). Trimming removed 3 bases from V and 7 bases from J, with 10 bases in between. The CDR3 has 14 amino acids. Germline assignment: CDR1 MGHRA and CDR2 YSYEKL. The CDR3 nucleotides read TGCGCCAGCAGCCAGGGGCCTGGGAATTCACCCCTCCACTTT. Translation: CASSQGPGNSPLHF.

This clone was found a few times. The J gene is TRBJ2-1, the V gene TRBV9, with D possibly TRBD2 on 5 matching bases. Germline V gives CDR1 SGDLS, CDR2 YYNGEE. V was pared by 3 bases and J by 8 bases, with 15 bases between. The CDR3 extends over 14 amino acids. The CDR3 DNA reads TGTGCCAGCAGCGGAGAGGGAAGGGCCTATGAGCAGTTCTTC. As protein: CASSGEGRAYEQFF.

This chain uses TRBV24-1 with TRBJ2-1; D possibly corresponds to TRBD2 (6 bases). The V gene lost 5 bases and the J gene lost 3 bases, with 10 bases spanning the gap. The CDR3 runs 14 residues. The germline gives CDR1 KGHDR, CDR2 SFDVKD. This CDR3 is CATSGGSGYNEQFF. The CDR3 nucleotides read TGTGCCACCAGTGGCGGTAGCGGCTACAATGAGCAGTTCTTC.

The rearrangement uses TRBV3-1 (or the pseudogene TRBV3-2) and TRBJ2-7; the match to TRBD2 covers 8 bases. The length of the CDR3 is 14 residues. CDR1 LGHDT and CDR2 YNNKEL come from the germline V gene (reference sequence). The V and J ends lost 4 bases and 2 bases, in that order; junction bases with no gene match: 4. CDR3 sequence (DNA): TGTGCCAGCAGCCCCCGGACTAGCACCTACGAGCAGTACTTC. Translating gives CASSPRTSTYEQYF.

This clone was seen a few times. The genes are TRBV5-1 and TRBJ2-2; 8 positions agree with TRBD1. CDR3 length: 15 residues. Germline CDR1 and CDR2: SGHRS and YFSETQ. V shed 3 bases, J shed 7 bases, and the junction held 8 bases outside the gene matches. DNA of the CDR3: TGCGCCAGCAGCTCTGGACAGGGCTTGGACGGGGAGCTGTTTTTT. Its translation is CASSSGQGLDGELFF.

This chain links TRBV5-1 with TRBJ1-2; D not resolved. Germline CDR1 and CDR2: SGHRS and YFSETQ. The ends were cut back, 2 bases at V and 8 bases at J, with 19 bases in the middle. The CDR3 sequence is 15 residues long. The CDR3 is CASSLGGEAPLGYTF. CDR3 bases: TGCGCCAGCAGCTTAGGTGGGGAGGCCCCTCTGGGCTACACCTTC.

The chain joins TRBV27 to TRBJ2-3, with 11 bases identical to TRBD2. CDR1 is MNHEY and CDR2 is SMNVEV in the germline V gene (reference sequence). The CDR3 runs to 16 residues. V was clipped by 1 base and J by 4 bases; unmatched bases: 4. The DNA for the CDR3 is TGTGCCAGCAGTTTATACCTAGCGGGGGGTGCAGATACGCAGTATTTT. Protein: CASSLYLAGGADTQYF.

The chain joins TRBV25-1 to TRBJ2-3, with TRBD1 identical over 10 bases. The germline CDR1 and CDR2 sequences are MGHDK and SYGVNS. The ends lost 4 bases at V and 3 bases at J; junction bases unmatched: 10. The CDR3 is made up of 17 amino acids. Here the CDR3 reads CASSVPGTGEGTDTQYF. As DNA, the CDR3 is TGTGCCAGCAGTGTCCCCGGGACAGGGGAAGGAACAGATACGCAGTATTTT.

The chain has TRBV10-3 and TRBJ2-1; D call uncertain. Trimming took off 2 bases at V and 10 bases at J, with 12 bases between the two ends. Germline V CDR1 and CDR2: ENHRY, SYGVKD. This CDR3 is built from 13 residues. This chain's CDR3 is CAISEGQYVEQFF. CDR3 nucleotide sequence: TGTGCCATCAGTGAGGGGCAGTATGTCGAGCAGTTCTTC.

The chain links TRBV3-1 (or the pseudogene TRBV3-2) to TRBJ1-1; no clear D. The CDR3 spans 14 residues. The V and J ends lost 0 bases and 10 bases respectively, with 15 bases between them. Germline loops: CDR1 LGHDT, CDR2 YNNKEL (reference sequence). CDR3 amino acids: CASSQEGGGRGAFF. The CDR3 DNA is TGTGCCAGCAGCCAAGAGGGAGGTGGGCGGGGAGCTTTCTTT.

The rearrangement links TRBV19 to TRBJ2-7; D possibly corresponds to TRBD2 (5 bases). Trimming stripped 8 bases from V and 0 bases from J, with 11 bases between. CDR1 and CDR2 (germline): LNHDA, SQIVND (reference sequence). The CDR3 consists of 13 residues. The CDR3 spells CASGRADSYEQYF. The CDR3 bases are TGTGCCAGTGGGCGGGCAGACTCCTACGAGCAGTACTTC.

The sample holds one count of this clone. J is TRBJ2-1 and V is TRBV7-2, with TRBD2 matching 7 bases. The ends lost 3 bases at V and 4 bases at J; junction bases unmatched: 6. CDR3 length: 15 residues. Germline-derived CDR1 and CDR2 are SGHTA and FQGNSA. The CDR3 coding sequence is TGTGCCAGCAGCTTCTTGGCGGGAGAGTACAATGAGCAGTTCTTC. Translating it yields CASSFLAGEYNEQFF.

This clone was recorded only once. The chain carries TRBV7-3 and TRBJ2-1; 11 nucleotides line up with TRBD2. This CDR3 has 15 amino acids. V dropped 5 bases and J dropped 3; count of bases not matched to a gene: 3. Per germline, CDR1 SGHTA and CDR2 FQGTGA. Here the CDR3 DNA reads TGTGCCAGCAGCCCCGGGACTAGCGGCTACAATGAGCAGTTCTTC. Protein product: CASSPGTSGYNEQFF.

The chain employs TRBV7-2 and TRBJ2-7; 8 bases are a match to TRBD2. V gave up 1 base and J gave up 8 bases; unmatched junction bases: 7. The CDR3 is made up of 14 amino acids. Germline values: CDR1 SGHTA, CDR2 FQGNSA. CDR3 in amino acids: CASSLDWRGAQQYF. DNA for the CDR3: TGTGCCAGCAGCTTAGATTGGCGGGGGGCCCAGCAGTACTTC.

The chain uses TRBV5-1 and TRBJ2-2, with a possible D match to TRBD1 (5 bases). The germline V gene encodes CDR1 SGHRS and CDR2 YFSETQ. V lost 0 bases to trimming and J lost 4 bases, with 13 bases between them. The CDR3 consists of 16 residues. CDR3 coding DNA: TGCGCCAGCAGCTTGGCCCTGGACACTTCCACCGGGGAGCTGTTTTTT. This translates into CASSLALDTSTGELFF.

In this sample, this clone turned up once. This chain connects TRBV6-5 to TRBJ1-1; D gene uncertain. Germline loops: CDR1 MNHEY, CDR2 SVGAGI. Trimming took off 5 bases at V and 10 bases at J, with 20 bases between the two ends. The CDR3 has 14 amino acids. The CDR3 here is CASSPRRGTFGAFF. CDR3 in DNA: TGTGCCAGCAGTCCGCGGCGGGGAACTTTCGGAGCTTTCTTT.

This clone appeared a single time. This chain connects TRBV7-3 to TRBJ2-6; 8 bases agree with TRBD2. This CDR3 has 20 amino acids. The V and J ends lost 5 bases and 0 bases, in that order; junction bases with no gene match: 15. Germline assignment: CDR1 SGHTA and CDR2 FQGTGA. The CDR3 protein is CASSPAPLAGGISGANVLTF. The CDR3 DNA sequence: TGTGCCAGCAGCCCCGCGCCCCTAGCGGGTGGTATCTCTGGGGCCAACGTCCTGACTTTC.

The chain carries TRBV6-2 or TRBV6-3 and TRBJ2-4; D gene ambiguous. The CDR3 sequence is 15 residues long. In germline, CDR1 is MNHEY, CDR2 SVGEGT. The V end was cut by 1 base, the J end by 12 bases, with 19 bases between. The CDR3 here is CASSYYSRPEDGQYF. As DNA, the CDR3 is TGTGCCAGCAGTTACTATTCCAGGCCAGAAGATGGTCAGTACTTC.